The source of this TCR beta chain is a study of CXCR3-negative and CXCR3-positive naive CD8 T cells. Broader study findings: Naive CXCR3-positive and CXCR3-negative cells shared similar TRBV-TRBJ usage, unlike memory cells.

The authors prepared UMI-labeled TRB cDNA libraries by 5' RACE. Following a re-call of the 5' RACE reads, TCRdb has one entry per CDR3 protein and lacks DNA. The listing records over 100,000 distinct CDR3 sequences. Germline V gene sequence: CDR1 SQVTM, CDR2 ANQGSEA. The CDR3 consists of 12 residues. Remarks on this clonotype: The antigen remains unidentified.

Sequences were obtained from naive CXCR3- CD8+ T cells from blood. Stated subset: CD45RO-CCR7+CD27+CD95- naive CD8+ T cells lacking CXCR3 (TNR3-). This clonotype was obtained from a human donor in good health. Some clones in this sample may be carry-over from other donors' samples. The chain is built from TRBV29-1 and TRBJ2-2; TCRdb gives TRBD2 as the D gene, but with no DNA this cannot be confirmed. CDR3: CSVEGGIGELFF.